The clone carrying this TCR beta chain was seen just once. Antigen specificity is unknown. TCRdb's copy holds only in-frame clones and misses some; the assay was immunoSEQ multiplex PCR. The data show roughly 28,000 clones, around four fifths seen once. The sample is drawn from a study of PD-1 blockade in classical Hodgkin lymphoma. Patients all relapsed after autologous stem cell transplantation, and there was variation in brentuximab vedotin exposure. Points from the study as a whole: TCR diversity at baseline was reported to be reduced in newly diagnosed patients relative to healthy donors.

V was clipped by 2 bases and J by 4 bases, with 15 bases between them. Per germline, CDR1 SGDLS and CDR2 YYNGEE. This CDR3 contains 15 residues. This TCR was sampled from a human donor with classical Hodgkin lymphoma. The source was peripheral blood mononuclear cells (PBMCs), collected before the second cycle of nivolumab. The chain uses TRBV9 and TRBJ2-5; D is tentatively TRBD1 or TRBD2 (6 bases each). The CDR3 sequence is CASSVVGGVGETQYF. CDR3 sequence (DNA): TGTGCCAGCAGCGTCGTCGGGGGCGTGGGAGAGACCCAGTACTTC.